The 23 T cell receptor beta chains below were found in one sample sequenced in a study of blood T cell repertoires in COVID-19. Clones were read by immunoSEQ multiplex PCR, and TCRdb kept only the in-frame ones, dropping some. The sample has just over 350,000 clones, approximately 86% seen once. Sequencing input: peripheral blood. Receptor source: a woman aged 60-70 years with COVID-19, enrolled during active disease.

The chain uses TRBV30 and TRBJ1-2; no clear D gene. Germline V gene sequence: CDR1 GTSNPN, CDR2 SVGIG (reference sequence). Trimming removed 4 bases from V and 8 bases from J, with 11 bases in between. This CDR3 spans 11 amino acids. CDR3 sequence (DNA): TGTGCCTGGATGAGCGGAATGGGCTACACCTTC. This gives the protein CAWMSGMGYTF.

The chain links TRBV7-7 to TRBJ2-3; D is unresolved. V gave up 5 bases and J gave up 3 bases, with 6 bases separating them. Germline V gene data show CDR1 as SSHAT and CDR2 as FNYEAQ (reference sequence). This CDR3 is built from 12 residues. This CDR3 is CASSPTTDTQYF. CDR3 DNA: TGTGCCAGCAGCCCGACTACAGATACGCAGTATTTT.

The V gene is TRBV29-1, the J gene TRBJ1-5; D not resolved. The CDR3 spans 15 residues. Germline V gene lookup returns CDR1 SQVTM and CDR2 ANQGSEA. Trimming stripped 4 bases from V and 0 bases from J, with 13 bases between. The CDR3 sequence is CSVVVGGHSNQPQHF. CDR3 nucleotide sequence: TGCAGCGTTGTTGTCGGAGGCCATAGCAATCAGCCCCAGCATTTT.

The rearrangement links TRBV13 to TRBJ2-3, with 12 positions matching TRBD2. The CDR3 contains 16 residues. V dropped 5 bases and J dropped 4; count of bases not matched to a gene: 7. The V gene's germline CDR1 is PRHDT and CDR2 FYEKMQ (reference sequence). The CDR3 DNA reads as TGTGCCAGCAGCCTAGCGGGGGGGCCGATTTCAGATACGCAGTATTTT. Protein: CASSLAGGPISDTQYF.

This clone was counted a single time. The chain carries TRBV13 and TRBJ1-2; D may be TRBD1 (6 bases). The CDR3 is made up of 16 amino acids. CDR1 PRHDT and CDR2 FYEKMQ come from the germline V gene (reference sequence). V lost 0 bases and J 8 bases, leaving 19 bases between the germline ends. The CDR3 DNA follows: TGTGCCAGCAGCTTAGGCCTCTCGGACAGACAATTAGGCTACACCTTC. It specifies CASSLGLSDRQLGYTF.

The V and J genes are TRBV6-5 and TRBJ2-3; D might be TRBD1 (6 bases). The CDR3 extends over 15 amino acids. V gave up 5 bases and J gave up 3 bases, with 15 bases separating them. CDR1 MNHEY and CDR2 SVGAGI come from the germline V gene. The CDR3 DNA is TGTGCCAGCAGTCAACAGGGATTGGGGACAGATACGCAGTATTTT. Translating it yields CASSQQGLGTDTQYF.

The gene calls are TRBV11-2 and TRBJ1-6; TRBD1 aligns across 7 bases. CDR1 and CDR2 from the germline V gene are SGHAT and FQNNGV. The CDR3 has 15 amino acids. V trimming: 5 bases; J trimming: 5 bases; junction bases outside the gene matches: 6. The CDR3 coding sequence is TGTGCCAGCAGCCTCCGGGACAGCGATAATTCACCCCTCCACTTT. Protein product: CASSLRDSDNSPLHF.

This chain joins TRBV7-8 and TRBJ2-3; D not certain. The CDR3 is 15 amino acids. Per the germline V gene, CDR1 is SGHVS and CDR2 is FQNEAQ. Trimming stripped 1 base from V and 6 bases from J, with 14 bases between. The CDR3 protein is CASSLGWLVSDTQYF. The CDR3 nucleotides read TGTGCCAGCAGCTTAGGTTGGCTAGTTTCCGATACGCAGTATTTT.

This rearrangement joins TRBV12-5 to TRBJ1-2, with 9 bases that match TRBD1. The CDR3 runs 14 residues. The germline V gene has CDR1 LGHNT and CDR2 FRNRAP. V trimming: 1 base; J trimming: 5 bases; junction bases outside the gene matches: 2. The CDR3: CASGLGTGVYGYTF. The CDR3 nucleotides read TGTGCTAGTGGTTTGGGGACAGGGGTGTATGGCTACACCTTC.

The chain combines TRBV18 with TRBJ1-2, with a possible D match to TRBD1 (5 bases). The CDR3 totals 12 residues. Between the trimmed V and J ends, which lost 3 bases and 6 bases, there was a span of 8 bases. Germline V lookup: CDR1 KGHSH, CDR2 LQKENI. CDR3 protein: CASSPSGDGYTF. In DNA, the CDR3 is TGTGCCAGCTCACCGTCGGGGGATGGCTACACCTTC.

The rearrangement uses TRBV7-6 and TRBJ1-1; D unclear. Per germline, CDR1 SGHVS and CDR2 FNYEAQ. The CDR3 is 15 residues long. V lost 5 bases, J lost 1 base, and 14 bases lay in between. The CDR3 DNA is TGTGCCAGCAGCCCCCAGGCAGGTCGGAACACTGAAGCTTTCTTT. As protein: CASSPQAGRNTEAFF.

This clone was seen once. The gene calls are TRBV3-1 (or the pseudogene TRBV3-2) and TRBJ1-2, with D possibly TRBD1 on 6 matching bases. V lost 6 bases to trimming and J lost 7 bases, with 12 bases between them. Per the germline V gene, CDR1 is LGHDT and CDR2 is YNNKEL (reference sequence). The CDR3 sequence is 12 residues long. CDR3 protein: CASSRQESGYTF. The DNA for the CDR3 is TGTGCCAGCAGTCGACAGGAATCTGGCTACACCTTC.

The CDR3 protein is CASSSDGLPCTF. In nucleotides, the CDR3 is TGTGCCAGCAGTTCGGACGGACTGCCGTGTACCTTC. This rearrangement joins TRBV12-3 or TRBV12-4 to TRBJ1-2; D gene ambiguous. The ends were cut back, 4 bases at V and 14 bases at J, with 17 bases in the middle. There are 12 residues in the CDR3.

The V call is TRBV11-3, the J call TRBJ2-1, with a tentative D call TRBD2 (5 bases). V was trimmed by 0 bases and J by 9 bases, leaving 12 bases between them. The CDR3 is 14 residues long. Per the germline V gene, CDR1 is SGHNT and CDR2 is YENEEA. The CDR3 DNA sequence: TGTGCCAGCAGCTTAGAGGCCGGCGGGCGTGAGCAGTTCTTC. It translates to CASSLEAGGREQFF.

The chain combines TRBV25-1 with TRBJ1-6; tentatively, D is TRBD1 (6 bases). Trimming took off 2 bases at V and 7 bases at J, with 12 bases between the two ends. CDR1 MGHDK and CDR2 SYGVNS come from the germline V gene. This CDR3 contains 15 residues. The chain's CDR3 is CASSEGQGRNSPLHF. The CDR3 DNA reads as TGTGCCAGCAGTGAAGGTCAGGGGAGAAATTCACCCCTCCACTTT.

This clone was seen at least ten times. This chain joins TRBV9 and TRBJ1-1; possibly TRBD1 for D (6 bases). V lost 4 bases and J lost 0, with 13 bases in between. This CDR3 comprises 15 residues. CDR1 is SGDLS, CDR2 YYNGEE, per germline. The CDR3 DNA reads TGTGCCAGCAGCCGACGTCAGGGGATGAACACTGAAGCTTTCTTT. This translates into CASSRRQGMNTEAFF.

The chain combines TRBV7-3 with TRBJ1-1; D call uncertain. With 5 bases removed from V and 0 bases from J, the gap between germline ends came to 7 bases. The CDR3 runs 13 residues. Germline CDR1 and CDR2: SGHTA and FQGTGA. The CDR3 bases are TGTGCCAGCAGCCCCACACTGAACACTGAAGCTTTCTTT. This gives the protein CASSPTLNTEAFF.

This clone was seen only a few times. The V and J genes are TRBV5-1 and TRBJ2-1; 11 nucleotides agree with TRBD2. The junction had 5 bases not matched to a gene; V was cut back by 0 bases and J by 9 bases. Germline V gives CDR1 SGHRS, CDR2 YFSETQ. This CDR3 is 15 amino acids long. CDR3 in DNA: TGCGCCAGCAGCTTGGAGACTAGCGGGACGGGTGAGCAGTTCTTC. Translation gives CASSLETSGTGEQFF.

The chain uses TRBV5-4 and TRBJ2-7; 14 nucleotides match TRBD2. The CDR3 extends over 16 amino acids. V was pared by 5 bases and J by 5 bases, with 9 bases of the junction left unmatched. Germline V gene data show CDR1 as SGHNT and CDR2 as YYREEE (reference sequence). The CDR3 reads CASSSRLAGGLDEQYF. The DNA of the CDR3 is TGTGCCAGCAGTTCAAGACTAGCGGGGGGGCTGGACGAGCAGTACTTC.

The chain links TRBV12-5 to TRBJ2-1, with D possibly matching TRBD1 (6 bases). The CDR3 totals 13 residues. CDR1 and CDR2 from the germline V gene are LGHNT and FRNRAP. With 1 base removed from V and 14 bases from J, the gap between germline ends came to 15 bases. CDR3 DNA: TGTGCTAGTGGTTTGGCCCTAGAGGGGGTTGAGTTCTTC. This translates into CASGLALEGVEFF.

The rearrangement joins TRBV6-5 to TRBJ1-1; D gene ambiguous. The V and J ends lost 7 bases and 4 bases respectively, with 10 bases between them. The CDR3 spans 12 residues. Germline-derived CDR1 and CDR2 are MNHEY and SVGAGI. CDR3 in amino acids: CASKIGSTEAFF. The DNA for the CDR3 is TGTGCCAGCAAAATCGGGTCCACTGAAGCTTTCTTT.

The V and J genes are TRBV27 and TRBJ2-1, with D maybe TRBD1 (7 bases). Trimming cost V 3 bases and J 4 bases, with 13 bases left between them. Germline V gene lookup returns CDR1 MNHEY and CDR2 SMNVEV (reference sequence). The CDR3 consists of 15 residues. The CDR3 nucleotides are TGTGCCAGCAGTTTGGCCCAGGGGGGATACAATGAGCAGTTCTTC. Its translation is CASSLAQGGYNEQFF.

This clone appeared many times. This chain joins TRBV30 and TRBJ1-2, with 10 positions matching TRBD1. Germline lookup yields CDR1 GTSNPN and CDR2 SVGIG (reference sequence). This CDR3 spans 17 amino acids. After removal of 2 bases from V and 2 bases from J, the junction contained 11 bases not matched to a gene. This CDR3 is CAWSRKGQGTFNYGYTF. CDR3 DNA: TGTGCCTGGAGTCGAAAGGGACAGGGGACTTTCAACTATGGCTACACCTTC.